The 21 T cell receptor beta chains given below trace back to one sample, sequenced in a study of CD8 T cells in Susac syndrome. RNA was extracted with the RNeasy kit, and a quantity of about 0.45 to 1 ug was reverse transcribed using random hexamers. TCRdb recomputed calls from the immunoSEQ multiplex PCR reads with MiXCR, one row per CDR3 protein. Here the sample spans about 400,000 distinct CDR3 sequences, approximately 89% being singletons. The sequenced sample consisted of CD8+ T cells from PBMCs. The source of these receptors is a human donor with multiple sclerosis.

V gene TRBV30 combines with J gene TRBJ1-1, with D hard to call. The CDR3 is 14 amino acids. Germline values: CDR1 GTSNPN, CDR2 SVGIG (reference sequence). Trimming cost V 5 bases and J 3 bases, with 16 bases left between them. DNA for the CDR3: TGTGCCTGGTCGCTTGGGCGAGGGTACACTGAAGCTTTCTTT. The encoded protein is CAWSLGRGYTEAFF.

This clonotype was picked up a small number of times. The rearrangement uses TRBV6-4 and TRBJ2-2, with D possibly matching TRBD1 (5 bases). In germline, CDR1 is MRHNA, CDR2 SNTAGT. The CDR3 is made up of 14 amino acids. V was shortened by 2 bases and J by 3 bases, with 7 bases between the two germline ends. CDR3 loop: CASSDGAHTGELFF. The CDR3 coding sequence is TGTGCCAGCAGTGACGGGGCACACACCGGGGAGCTGTTTTTT.

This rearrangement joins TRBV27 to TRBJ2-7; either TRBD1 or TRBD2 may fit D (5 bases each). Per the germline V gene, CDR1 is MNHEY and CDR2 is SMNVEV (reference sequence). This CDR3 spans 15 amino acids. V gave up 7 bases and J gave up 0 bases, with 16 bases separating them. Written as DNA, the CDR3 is TGTGCCAGCAAATGGGGCGGGTCTAGCTCCTACGAGCAGTACTTC. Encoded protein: CASKWGGSSSYEQYF.

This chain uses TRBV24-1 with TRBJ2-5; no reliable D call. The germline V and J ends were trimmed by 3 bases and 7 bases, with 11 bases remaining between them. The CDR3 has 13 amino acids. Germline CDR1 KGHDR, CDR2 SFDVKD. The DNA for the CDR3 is TGTGCCACCAGTGATAAGGGATCCGGGACCCAGTACTTC. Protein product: CATSDKGSGTQYF.

The CDR3 coding sequence is TGTGCCAGCAGTTTAGCGGGGTCAGGACAGCCCCAGCATTTT. Translation: CASSLAGSGQPQHF. V and J are TRBV27 and TRBJ1-5; no reliable D call. The germline V gene has CDR1 MNHEY and CDR2 SMNVEV (reference sequence). Trimming shortened V by 2 bases and J by 7 bases, and 12 bases separated the two germline ends. CDR3 length: 14 residues.

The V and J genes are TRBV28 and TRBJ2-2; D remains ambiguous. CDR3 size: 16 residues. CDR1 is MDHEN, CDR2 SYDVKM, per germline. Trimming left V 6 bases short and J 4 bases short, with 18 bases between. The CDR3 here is CASSQGVVVGTGELFF. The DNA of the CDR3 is TGTGCCAGCAGCCAAGGCGTAGTTGTTGGCACCGGGGAGCTGTTTTTT.

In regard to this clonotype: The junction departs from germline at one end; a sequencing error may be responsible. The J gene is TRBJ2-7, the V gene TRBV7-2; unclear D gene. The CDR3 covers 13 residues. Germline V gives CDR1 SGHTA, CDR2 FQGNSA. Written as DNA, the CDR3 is TGTGCCAGCACCTTAGACCTCGCCTACGAGCAGTACTTC. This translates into CASTLDLAYEQYF.

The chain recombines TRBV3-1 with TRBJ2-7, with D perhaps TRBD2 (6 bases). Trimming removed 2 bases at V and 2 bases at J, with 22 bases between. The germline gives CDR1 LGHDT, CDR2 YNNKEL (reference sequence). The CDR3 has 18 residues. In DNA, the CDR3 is TGTGCCAGCAGCCAAAGATGGAGGGGAATGAAAGCTACCTACGAGCAGTACTTC. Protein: CASSQRWRGMKATYEQYF.

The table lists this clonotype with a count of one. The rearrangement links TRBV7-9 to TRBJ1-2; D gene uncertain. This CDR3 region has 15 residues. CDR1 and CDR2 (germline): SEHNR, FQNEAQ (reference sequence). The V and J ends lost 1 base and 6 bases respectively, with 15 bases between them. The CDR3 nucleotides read TGTGCCAGCAGCTTAGGCGTATGGGGATCCGATGGCTACACCTTC. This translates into CASSLGVWGSDGYTF.

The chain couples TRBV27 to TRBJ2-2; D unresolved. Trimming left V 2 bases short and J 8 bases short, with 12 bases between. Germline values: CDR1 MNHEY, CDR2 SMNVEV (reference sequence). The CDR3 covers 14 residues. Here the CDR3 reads CASSLGLNIGELFF. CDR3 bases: TGTGCCAGCAGTTTAGGTCTCAACATAGGGGAGCTGTTTTTT.

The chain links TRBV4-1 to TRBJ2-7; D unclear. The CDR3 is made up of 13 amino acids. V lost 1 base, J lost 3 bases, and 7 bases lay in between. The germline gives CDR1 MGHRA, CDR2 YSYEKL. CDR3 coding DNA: TGCGCCAGCAGCCAAGCGGTGAACTACGAGCAGTACTTC. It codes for CASSQAVNYEQYF.

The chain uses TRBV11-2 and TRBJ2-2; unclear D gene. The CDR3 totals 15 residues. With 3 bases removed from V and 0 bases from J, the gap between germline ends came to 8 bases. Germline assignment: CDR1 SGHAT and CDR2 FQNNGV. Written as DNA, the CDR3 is TGTGCCAGCAGCTTCGAGACCTCGAACACCGGGGAGCTGTTTTTT. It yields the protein CASSFETSNTGELFF.

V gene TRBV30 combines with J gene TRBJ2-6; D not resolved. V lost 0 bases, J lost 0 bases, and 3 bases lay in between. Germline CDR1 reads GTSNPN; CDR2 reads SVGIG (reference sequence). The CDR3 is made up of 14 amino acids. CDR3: CAWSVSSGANVLTF. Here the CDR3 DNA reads TGTGCCTGGAGTGTTAGCTCTGGGGCCAACGTCCTGACTTTC.

CDR3 region: CSARDGARTGIEQFF. The CDR3 DNA sequence: TGCAGTGCTAGAGATGGGGCCCGAACAGGGATTGAGCAGTTCTTC. The chain combines TRBV20-1 with TRBJ2-1; possible D gene TRBD1, 6 bases. Trimming removed 0 bases at V and 9 bases at J, with 18 bases between. CDR1 DFQATT and CDR2 SNEGSKA come from the germline V gene (reference sequence). The CDR3 is made up of 15 amino acids.

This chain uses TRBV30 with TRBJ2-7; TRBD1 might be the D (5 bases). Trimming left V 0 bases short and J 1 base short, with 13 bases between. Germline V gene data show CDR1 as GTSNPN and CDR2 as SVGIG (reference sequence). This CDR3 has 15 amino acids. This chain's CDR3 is CAWSVWPGSSYEQYF. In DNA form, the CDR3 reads TGTGCCTGGAGTGTATGGCCAGGGTCATCCTACGAGCAGTACTTC.

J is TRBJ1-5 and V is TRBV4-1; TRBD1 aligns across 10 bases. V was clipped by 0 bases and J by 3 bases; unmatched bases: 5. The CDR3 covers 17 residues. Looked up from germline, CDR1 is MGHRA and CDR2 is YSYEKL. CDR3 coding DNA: TGCGCCAGCAGCCAAGATGGACAGGGGGGGCTCAATCAGCCCCAGCATTTT. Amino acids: CASSQDGQGGLNQPQHF.

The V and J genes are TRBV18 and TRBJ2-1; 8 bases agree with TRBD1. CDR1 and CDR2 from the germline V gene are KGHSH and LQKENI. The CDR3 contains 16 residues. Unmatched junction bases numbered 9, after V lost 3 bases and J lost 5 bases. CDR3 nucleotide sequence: TGTGCCAGCTCACCCGTGATCGAGACAGGGGACAATGAGCAGTTCTTC. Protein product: CASSPVIETGDNEQFF.

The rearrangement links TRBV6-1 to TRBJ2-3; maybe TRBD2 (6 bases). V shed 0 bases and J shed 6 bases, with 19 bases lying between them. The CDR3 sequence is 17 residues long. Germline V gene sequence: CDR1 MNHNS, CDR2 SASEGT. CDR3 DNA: TGTGCCAGCAGTGAAGCGCAGGCGACTAGAGCTCCTGATACGCAGTATTTT. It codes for CASSEAQATRAPDTQYF.

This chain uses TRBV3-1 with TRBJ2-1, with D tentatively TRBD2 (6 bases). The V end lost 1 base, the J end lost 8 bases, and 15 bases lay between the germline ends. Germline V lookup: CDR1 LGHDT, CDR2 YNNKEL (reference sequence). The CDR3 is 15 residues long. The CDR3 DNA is TGTGCCAGCAGCCAAGGGACTACCCTACCCGATGAGCAGTTCTTC. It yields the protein CASSQGTTLPDEQFF.

For the CDR3, the DNA is TGCAGTGCTAGAGAGGGACTAGCTACGAATACGCAGTATTTT. Amino acid sequence: CSAREGLATNTQYF. The V gene is TRBV20-1, the J gene TRBJ2-3; TRBD2 aligns across 9 bases. The CDR3 contains 14 residues. The germline gives CDR1 DFQATT, CDR2 SNEGSKA (reference sequence). Trimming removed 0 bases from V and 7 bases from J; junction bases left unmatched: 5.

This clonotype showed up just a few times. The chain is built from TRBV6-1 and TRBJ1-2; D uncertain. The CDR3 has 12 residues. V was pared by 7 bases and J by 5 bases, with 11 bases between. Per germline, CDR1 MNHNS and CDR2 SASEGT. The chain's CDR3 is CASTGQRYGYTF. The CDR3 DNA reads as TGTGCCAGCACCGGCCAGAGGTATGGCTACACCTTC.